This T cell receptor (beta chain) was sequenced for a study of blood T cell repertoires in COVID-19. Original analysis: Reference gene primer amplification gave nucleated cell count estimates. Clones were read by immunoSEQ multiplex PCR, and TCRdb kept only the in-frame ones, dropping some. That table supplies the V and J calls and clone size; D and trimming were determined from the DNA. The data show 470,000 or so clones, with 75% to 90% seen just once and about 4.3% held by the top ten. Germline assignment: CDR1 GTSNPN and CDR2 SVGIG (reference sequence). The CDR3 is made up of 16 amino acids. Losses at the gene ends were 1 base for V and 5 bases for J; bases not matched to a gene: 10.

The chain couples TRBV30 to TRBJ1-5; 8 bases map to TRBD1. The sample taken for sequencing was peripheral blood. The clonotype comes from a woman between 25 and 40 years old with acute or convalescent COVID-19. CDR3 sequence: CAWSGAGGQIYQPQHF. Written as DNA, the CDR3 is TGTGCCTGGAGTGGAGCAGGGGGCCAAATTTATCAGCCCCAGCATTTT.